This section outlines one T cell receptor beta chain sequence together with its context. The source of the sample is a study of blood T cell repertoires in COVID-19. Study-wide context: Some COVID-19 samples were acute and others convalescent; all came from the United States, Italy and Spain. The analysed material was cDNA or gDNA that came from T cells, B-cell-depleted T cells, or PBMCs.

From germline, CDR1 is SGHNT and CDR2 YYREEE (reference sequence). V gave up 4 bases and J gave up 4 bases; unmatched junction bases: 14. The CDR3 extends over 18 amino acids. In the source study's methods: How many nucleated cells were present was estimated from reference gene primer amplification. Repertoires were generated with immunoSEQ multiplex PCR, while TCRdb's copy carries only in-frame clones and drops some. V, J and clone size derive from that table, while D and trimming were established from the DNA sequence. The top ten clones hold about 8.6% of a sample with about 270,000 clones, 86% of them seen once.

Sequencing was done on a sample of peripheral blood. The clonotype comes from a man aged 35 to 55 with active or convalescent COVID-19. This chain connects TRBV5-4 to TRBJ2-1; 10 positions match TRBD2. The CDR3 here is CASSPVLAGAVGYNEQFF. The CDR3, as DNA: TGTGCCAGCAGCCCGGTGCTAGCGGGGGCCGTAGGGTACAATGAGCAGTTCTTC.